This record concerns one T cell receptor (beta chain) sequence. Antigen: not known. The same CDR3 also results from other DNA sequences found in this sample. The entirety of the isolated RNA underwent reverse transcription, so expressed TCRB transcripts were sequenced. The table came from immunoSEQ multiplex PCR; TCRdb's copy has only in-frame clones and leaves some out. Counted here are approximately 730,000 clones, under 15% occurring once; the ten biggest clones make up approximately 0.022%. This sample stems from a study of beta chain features in type 1 diabetes. Points from the study as a whole: Shortening of TCRB CDR3s, moderate but significant, appeared in all four CD4+ subsets of Type 1 diabetes patients. Whether TCRB rearrangement is influenced by HLA type was left unresolved in this analysis. Patients showed naive, central memory and Treg TCRB repertoires that appeared more similar than those of healthy donors.

The sequenced sample was naive CD4+ T cells from blood. The sequence derives from a man aged 18 to 30 with type 1 diabetes.

Here the CDR3 reads CASSLQNQPQHF. As DNA, the CDR3 is TGTGCCAGCAGCCTCCAAAATCAGCCCCAGCATTTT. This rearrangement joins TRBV7-9 to TRBJ1-5, with D hard to call. V lost 5 bases and J 4 bases, leaving 6 bases between the germline ends. The CDR3 is 12 amino acids. Germline CDR1 reads SEHNR; CDR2 reads FQNEAQ (reference sequence).